A selection of T cell receptor beta chains follows, all from one sample in a study of blood T cell repertoires in COVID-19. Libraries were prepared by immunoSEQ multiplex PCR; TCRdb keeps only in-frame clonotypes and omits some of them. There are approximately 350,000 clones in the sample; roughly 87% occur only once, and 3% lies in the top ten. The sample consisted of PBMCs or T cells enriched from blood (not recorded which). The receptor set was obtained from a woman aged 25-40 years who had recovered from COVID-19. Each CDR3 is given with its conserved first and last residue.

cdr3_aa j_call v_call
CASSQAGLGVGGYTF TRBJ1-2 TRBV4-1
CASSEDRGNQPQHF TRBJ1-5 TRBV2
CASSLDFFSKLF TRBJ1-2 TRBV7-9
CASTQLGAYGYTF TRBJ1-2 TRBV3-1/TRBV3-2
CASSLGTETLSTEAFF TRBJ1-1 TRBV14
CASSFADEQYF TRBJ2-7 TRBV12-3/TRBV12-4
CASSLEAIGGDRRQGGDGYTF TRBJ1-2 TRBV13
CATRQGLTKTQYF TRBJ2-3 TRBV6-5
CASSPEGANYGYTF TRBJ1-2 TRBV5-1
CASSGGLAGDTGELFF TRBJ2-2 TRBV5-4
CASSVGNQGDTEAFF TRBJ1-1 TRBV9
CASSPEEDTIYF TRBJ1-3 TRBV11-2
CASSPTGNEQFF TRBJ2-1 TRBV5-1
CASSQQGSGNTIYF TRBJ1-3 TRBV4-2
CASSLRDSISSYEQYF TRBJ2-7 TRBV7-9
CASSDGGAGGYTF TRBJ1-2 TRBV6-4
CASSPSGAGENQPQHF TRBJ1-5 TRBV7-9
CASSPFRTGRNYGYTF TRBJ1-2 TRBV7-8
CASSLWTDPSYNEQFF TRBJ2-1 TRBV5-1
CASSLERTGAFF TRBJ1-1 TRBV12-3/TRBV12-4
CATIQTSGGRLEQFF TRBJ2-1 TRBV15
CASSHPQGAYYGYTF TRBJ1-2 TRBV4-1
CASSLPLGQGNNYGYTF TRBJ1-2 TRBV28
CSVEVGSGYEQYF TRBJ2-7 TRBV29-1
CASSVESQGGTDTQYF TRBJ2-3 TRBV9
CASSLAGRDYGYTF TRBJ1-2 TRBV5-1
CASSQSYYEQYF TRBJ2-7 TRBV3-1/TRBV3-2
CASSATGGLSGYTF TRBJ1-2 TRBV18
CASSWTGANTGELFF TRBJ2-2 TRBV5-6
CASSEFPGQGTPHEQFF TRBJ2-1 TRBV7-6
CASRHDRDLWGGYTF TRBJ1-2 TRBV19
CASIGPQTGQFF TRBJ2-1 TRBV19
CSVEGLLERADTDTQYF TRBJ2-3 TRBV29-1
CASSLDGDSQETQYF TRBJ2-5 TRBV7-9
CASSPRTSGIYEQYF TRBJ2-7 TRBV7-2